This T cell receptor beta chain emerged from a study of blood T cell repertoires in COVID-19. Study-level background: Specimens from acute and convalescent COVID-19 originated in the United States, Italy and Spain. T cells, B-cell-depleted T cells, or PBMCs provided the cDNA or gDNA that served as material.

Trimming took off 4 bases at V and 4 bases at J, with 13 bases between the two ends. The CDR3 is 14 amino acids. CDR1 and CDR2 from the germline V gene are SGHAT and FQNNGV. Authors' analysis steps: Estimated nucleated cell counts came from reference gene primer amplification. The method was immunoSEQ multiplex PCR; TCRdb's version includes in-frame clones alone and lacks a portion of them. That table gives V, J and clone size, and the DNA gave D and trimming. The sample comprises over 70,000 clones, about 80% of which are singletons, and approximately 29% rests with the top ten. This clone was counted only a few times.

The chain is built from TRBV11-2 and TRBJ1-1; possible D gene TRBD1, 6 bases. The material sequenced was peripheral blood. This receptor was identified in a human donor in a cohort sampled during active COVID-19. CDR3 in DNA: TGTGCCAGCAGCTCACAACAGGGTTTCACTGAAGCTTTCTTT. Its translation is CASSSQQGFTEAFF.